This T cell receptor (beta chain) was found in a study of blood T cells in healthy people across ages. Turning to the study itself: In model experiments, template switching was able to capture about one barcoded beta molecule for every two T cells that were present.

This CDR3 is built from 14 residues. Germline V gene data show CDR1 as MNHEY and CDR2 as SVGAGI. Trimming removed 6 bases from V and 0 bases from J, with 10 bases in between. The second PCR ran about 6 to 11 cycles with a sample-barcoded 5' primer and J-beta primers. No fewer than 3 million CDR3-containing paired-end reads came from each sample. TCRdb re-analysed the 5' RACE reads in MiXCR, keeping a single row per CDR3 protein. Among about 750,000 distinct CDR3 sequences listed, approximately 53% were seen once. Researchers isolated at least 6 million PBMCs per sample. The chain links TRBV6-5 to TRBJ2-3, with D unclear. The sequence came from a man at least 80 years old in good health. Sequences were obtained from blood. CDR3 nucleotide sequence: TGTGCCAGCAGCGCTCGGGTTAGCACAGATACGCAGTATTTT. This sequence encodes CASSARVSTDTQYF.